The source of this T cell receptor (beta chain) is a study of graft-versus-host responses after intestinal transplantation. Background on the study: Multivisceral, liver-intestinal, or isolated intestinal transplants were given to recipients. The whole recipient group had anti-thymocyte globulin induction followed by tacrolimus and steroids for 2 to 3 years.

Regarding the study as a whole: Analysis identified GvH clones in recipient marrow, with some appearing first in ileum or blood. When patients had graft-donor T cell macrochimerism, their allografts held high graft-versus-host to host-versus-graft clonal ratios.

Assay used: immunoSEQ multiplex PCR; TCRdb lists only in-frame clones, some missing. The profile covers around 50,000 clones, with 70% to 90% appearing a single time and around 0.6% taken by the ten largest. CDR3 size: 17 residues. Germline V gene lookup returns CDR1 SGHVS and CDR2 FNYEAQ. Trimming took 5 bases from V and 4 from J; bases not matched to a gene: 10. Notes on this clone: Its antigen is unidentified.

The receptor comes from a human donor who was the organ donor for an intestinal transplant. The specimen was unstimulated CD4+ T cells sorted from spleen or lymph node cells, collected before transplant. The chain carries TRBV7-6 and TRBJ2-3; 12 nucleotides align to TRBD2. CDR3 coding DNA: TGTGCCAGCAGCCCAAGACTAGCGGGAGTAGGAGCAGATACGCAGTATTTT. This encodes CASSPRLAGVGADTQYF.